This T cell receptor (beta chain) stems from a study of blood T cell dynamics during melanoma immunotherapy. This clone was seen more than once but under ten times. As to time point: week 3, after first cycle of checkpoint inhibitor. V gave up 7 bases and J gave up 0 bases; unmatched junction bases: 9. This CDR3 comprises 16 residues. CDR1 and CDR2 from the germline V gene are SQVTM and ANQGSEA. Clones were sequenced by immunoSEQ multiplex PCR, and TCRdb holds only the in-frame ones, with some missing. Altogether approximately 28,000 clones are present, over 80% being singletons, with the ten largest covering around 10%.

The sequence derives from a human donor with melanoma. The J gene is TRBJ2-1, the V gene TRBV29-1; 10 nucleotides align to TRBD1. Sequenced material: blood, taken from a patient treated with checkpoint blockade. The CDR3 nucleotides are TGCAGCGCTTATACGGGACAGGGGAGCTCCTACAATGAGCAGTTCTTC. Protein: CSAYTGQGSSYNEQFF.